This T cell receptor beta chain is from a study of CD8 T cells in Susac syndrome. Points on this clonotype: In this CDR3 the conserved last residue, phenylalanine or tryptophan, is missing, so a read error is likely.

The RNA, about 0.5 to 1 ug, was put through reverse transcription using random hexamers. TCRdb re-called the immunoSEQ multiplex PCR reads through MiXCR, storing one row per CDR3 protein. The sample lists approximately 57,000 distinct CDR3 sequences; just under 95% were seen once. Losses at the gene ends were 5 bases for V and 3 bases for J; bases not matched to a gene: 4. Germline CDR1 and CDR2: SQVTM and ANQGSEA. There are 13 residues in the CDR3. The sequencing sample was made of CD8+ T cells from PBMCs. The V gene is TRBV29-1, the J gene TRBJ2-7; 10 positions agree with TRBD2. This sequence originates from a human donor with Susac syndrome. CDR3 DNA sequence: TGCAGCGTTAGCGGGGGGGCCTTCTACGAGCAGTACTTG. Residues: CSVSGGAFYEQYL.